These 26 T cell receptor beta chains share one sample of origin, sequenced in a study of blood T cell repertoires in COVID-19. Sequenced by immunoSEQ multiplex PCR; TCRdb stores in-frame clones only, minus some. The table records roughly 500,000 clones, 89% of them present only once. Sequences were obtained from peripheral blood. The receptor set was obtained from a man aged 18-30 years with COVID-19, enrolled during active disease.

The chain couples TRBV4-1 to TRBJ2-5, with unresolved D. The CDR3 is 15 amino acids. Germline V gene data show CDR1 as MGHRA and CDR2 as YSYEKL. Trimming stripped 0 bases from V and 8 bases from J, with 16 bases between. The CDR3: CASSQDLNSFKTQYF. The CDR3 DNA reads TGCGCCAGCAGCCAAGATTTGAACTCATTCAAAACCCAGTACTTC.

The chain carries TRBV24-1 and TRBJ2-5; D perhaps matches TRBD1 (6 bases). The CDR3 runs to 11 residues. Germline V gene data show CDR1 as KGHDR and CDR2 as SFDVKD. Trimming cost V 11 bases and J 3 bases, with 9 bases left between them. CDR3 sequence: CAIRTEETQYF. Here the CDR3 DNA reads TGTGCCATCCGGACAGAAGAGACCCAGTACTTC.

The chain couples TRBV18 to TRBJ1-2, with 8 bases fitting TRBD1. V lost 2 bases, J lost 6 bases, and 2 bases stayed unmatched. Looked up from germline, CDR1 is KGHSH and CDR2 is LQKENI. CDR3 length equals 13 residues. CDR3 in DNA: TGTGCCAGCTCACCAAGCAGGGGGCATGGCTACACCTTC. As protein: CASSPSRGHGYTF.

The V call is TRBV5-1, the J call TRBJ1-1; 9 positions match TRBD1. CDR1 is SGHRS and CDR2 is YFSETQ in the germline V gene. V gave up 3 bases and J gave up 1 base; unmatched junction bases: 4. The CDR3 contains 15 residues. The CDR3 DNA reads TGCGCCAGCAGCTGGGGACAGGGTACGAACACTGAAGCTTTCTTT. Protein sequence: CASSWGQGTNTEAFF. The variable domain in full, completed from reference TRBV5-1 and TRBJ1-1, reads KAGVTQTPRYLIKTRGQQVTLSCSPISGHRSVSWYQQTPGQGLQFLFEYFSETQRNKGNFPGRFSGRQFSNSRSEMNVSTLELGDSALYLCASSWGQGTNTEAFFGQGTRLTVV.

The chain combines TRBV11-3 with TRBJ2-7; 11 bases fit TRBD1. Germline V gene data show CDR1 as SGHNT and CDR2 as YENEEA. This CDR3 is built from 13 residues. J lost 6 bases, V lost 3 bases, and 1 base had no gene match. The CDR3 here is CASSFGTGGEQYF. The CDR3, as DNA: TGTGCCAGCAGCTTTGGGACAGGGGGCGAGCAGTACTTC.

J is TRBJ2-2 and V is TRBV29-1; 10 nucleotides match TRBD2. CDR3 size: 15 residues. Trimming removed 4 bases from V and 6 bases from J; junction bases left unmatched: 8. The V gene's germline CDR1 is SQVTM and CDR2 ANQGSEA. CDR3 DNA sequence: TGCAGCGTTGTTGGAGCTAGCGGGAGTCCCGGGGAGCTGTTTTTT. Translating it yields CSVVGASGSPGELFF.

The chain combines TRBV28 with TRBJ2-7; TRBD1 aligns across 9 bases. The CDR3 loop spans 14 amino acids. CDR1 and CDR2 (germline): MDHEN, SYDVKM. V was clipped by 6 bases and J by 0 bases; unmatched bases: 3. CDR3 DNA sequence: TGTGCCAGCAGAGGGACAGGGAGCTCCTACGAGCAGTACTTC. It specifies CASRGTGSSYEQYF.

The chain recombines TRBV13 with TRBJ2-3; 9 bases are shared with TRBD2. Per germline, CDR1 PRHDT and CDR2 FYEKMQ (reference sequence). V lost 2 bases and J lost 5; bases outside the gene matches: 8. The CDR3 runs to 16 residues. This CDR3 reads CASSLSAGGPGDTQYF. CDR3 coding DNA: TGTGCCAGCAGCTTATCTGCGGGGGGGCCGGGAGATACGCAGTATTTT.

The V and J genes are TRBV12-3 or TRBV12-4 and TRBJ2-1; 11 positions agree with TRBD2. The V gene end was trimmed by 8 bases and the J gene end by 9 bases; junction bases not matched to a gene: 6. CDR3 size: 13 residues. Here the CDR3 reads CASLAGGGVEQFF. CDR3 DNA sequence: TGTGCCAGCCTAGCGGGAGGTGGGGTTGAGCAGTTCTTC.

This sequence joins TRBV9 and TRBJ1-6; possible D gene TRBD1, 5 bases. The CDR3 runs to 16 residues. V shed 4 bases and J shed 7 bases, with 18 bases lying between them. Germline CDR1 is SGDLS and CDR2 is YYNGEE. The CDR3 spells CASSRDPGGVNSPLHF. CDR3 DNA sequence: TGTGCCAGCAGCCGAGACCCTGGAGGGGTCAATTCACCCCTCCACTTT.

This rearrangement joins TRBV2 to TRBJ1-4, with D tentatively TRBD1 (5 bases). CDR3 size: 14 residues. Germline values: CDR1 SNHLY, CDR2 FYNNEI. V lost 3 bases, J lost 0 bases, and 5 bases lay in between. Here the CDR3 reads CASSDRATNEKLFF. The CDR3 DNA sequence: TGTGCCAGCAGTGACAGGGCAACTAATGAAAAACTGTTTTTT.

This clone was observed once. The V gene is TRBV7-8, the J gene TRBJ2-3, with a possible D match to TRBD2 (6 bases). Germline loops: CDR1 SGHVS, CDR2 FQNEAQ. Trimming took 7 bases from V and 6 from J, leaving 17 bases between them. This CDR3 has 14 amino acids. CDR3 nucleotides: TGTGCCAGCACCCCGGGGGTGGTGCGGGATACGCAGTATTTT. Translated, it gives CASTPGVVRDTQYF.

The rearrangement links TRBV6-5 to TRBJ2-2; D might be TRBD2 (6 bases). Trimming left V 2 bases short and J 1 base short, with 8 bases between. The CDR3 has 15 residues. From germline, CDR1 is MNHEY and CDR2 SVGAGI. The CDR3 here is CASSYVGGNTGELFF. The CDR3 DNA is TGTGCCAGCAGTTACGTGGGGGGGAACACCGGGGAGCTGTTTTTT.

This chain joins TRBV5-1 and TRBJ2-1; D might be TRBD2 (5 bases). V lost 5 bases, J lost 0 bases, and 12 bases lay in between. CDR3 length: 15 residues. Per the germline V gene, CDR1 is SGHRS and CDR2 is YFSETQ. The CDR3 loop reads CASRSGRGSYNEQFF. DNA for the CDR3: TGCGCCAGCAGAAGCGGACGGGGCTCCTACAATGAGCAGTTCTTC.

The chain carries TRBV11-3 and TRBJ2-7; D uncertain. The germline CDR1 and CDR2 sequences are SGHNT and YENEEA. CDR3 length equals 12 residues. Trimming shortened V by 5 bases and J by 7 bases, and 12 bases separated the two germline ends. In DNA, the CDR3 is TGTGCCAGCAGCGACTTAGGATTAGAGCAGTACTTC. Encoded protein: CASSDLGLEQYF.

This rearrangement joins TRBV27 to TRBJ2-1; D is ambiguous. V was pared by 3 bases and J by 0 bases, with 12 bases between. CDR1 is MNHEY, CDR2 SMNVEV, per germline (reference sequence). The CDR3 length is 16 residues. The CDR3, as DNA: TGTGCCAGCAGTTTTCGGCGGTTAAGCTCCTACAATGAGCAGTTCTTC. It yields the protein CASSFRRLSSYNEQFF.

This chain uses TRBV5-1 with TRBJ2-3; 8 bases are shared with TRBD1. The CDR3 contains 16 residues. The V gene's germline CDR1 is SGHRS and CDR2 YFSETQ. Losses at the gene ends were 0 bases for V and 1 base for J; bases not matched to a gene: 4. The CDR3 protein is CASSLGRGQGTDTQYF. CDR3 sequence (DNA): TGCGCCAGCAGCTTGGGTCGGGGACAGGGCACAGATACGCAGTATTTT.

The V call is TRBV19, the J call TRBJ1-4, with 7 positions matching TRBD1. This CDR3 region has 18 residues. CDR1 LNHDA and CDR2 SQIVND come from the germline V gene (reference sequence). With 5 bases clipped from V and 1 base from J, the junction kept 13 bases outside the gene matches. CDR3 loop: CASSPRDRPRRTNEKLFF. In DNA form, the CDR3 reads TGTGCCAGTAGTCCCCGGGACAGACCAAGGAGAACTAATGAAAAACTGTTTTTT.

The V call is TRBV6-5, the J call TRBJ1-3, with 7 bases identical to TRBD1. The trim removed 7 bases at V and 1 base at J, leaving 7 bases unmatched. Looked up from germline, CDR1 is MNHEY and CDR2 is SVGAGI. There are 15 residues in the CDR3. For the CDR3, the DNA is TGTGCCAGCATGTGGGACAGAGAATCTGGAAACACCATATATTTT. Protein sequence: CASMWDRESGNTIYF.

The rearrangement links TRBV20-1 to TRBJ2-4; D is unclear. Germline V lookup: CDR1 DFQATT, CDR2 SNEGSKA (reference sequence). CDR3 length: 13 amino acids. The germline V and J ends were trimmed by 6 bases and 8 bases, with 17 bases remaining between them. CDR3 residues: CSASPSTRDIQYF. The CDR3, as DNA: TGCAGTGCGAGTCCCTCAACACGGGACATTCAGTACTTC.

V and J are TRBV4-1 and TRBJ2-6; 8 bases line up with TRBD1. V trimming: 0 bases; J trimming: 4 bases; junction bases outside the gene matches: 8. The CDR3 is 18 amino acids. Germline V gene lookup returns CDR1 MGHRA and CDR2 YSYEKL. The CDR3 DNA sequence: TGCGCCAGCAGCCAAGAGAGGACAGGGTCTATGGGGGCCAACGTCCTGACTTTC. Protein product: CASSQERTGSMGANVLTF.

The V call is TRBV6-5, the J call TRBJ2-5, with TRBD2 as a possible D gene (6 bases). The V and J ends lost 7 bases and 5 bases respectively, with 11 bases between them. Germline V gene lookup returns CDR1 MNHEY and CDR2 SVGAGI. The CDR3 sequence is 12 residues long. CDR3 nucleotides: TGTGCCAGCAACATGGGGAGGGAGACCCAGTACTTC. This sequence encodes CASNMGRETQYF.

The rearrangement uses TRBV7-2 and TRBJ2-7, with 8 bases matching TRBD2. V lost 3 bases to trimming and J lost 3 bases; unmatched junction nucleotides: 7. Germline values: CDR1 SGHTA, CDR2 FQGNSA. This CDR3 contains 15 residues. The CDR3 DNA is TGTGCCAGCAGCTTGGTGGCGGGAGGAAACTACGAGCAGTACTTC. It encodes CASSLVAGGNYEQYF.

The CDR3 loop reads CSVVGTSGDPYQETQYF. The CDR3 coding sequence is TGCAGCGTTGTGGGGACTAGCGGAGATCCGTACCAAGAGACCCAGTACTTC. The chain carries TRBV29-1 and TRBJ2-5; 11 bases are a match to TRBD2. The CDR3 runs to 17 residues. Germline V gene data show CDR1 as SQVTM and CDR2 as ANQGSEA. V shed 4 bases and J 0 bases; nucleotides not matched to a gene: 10.

The chain uses TRBV12-3 or TRBV12-4 and TRBJ1-2, with 9 nucleotides matching TRBD1. This CDR3 contains 13 residues. The V gene end was trimmed by 6 bases and the J gene end by 5 bases; junction bases not matched to a gene: 4. CDR3 bases: TGTGCCAGCAGCTGGACAGGGGAGTATGGCTACACCTTC. Encoded protein: CASSWTGEYGYTF.

Comment on this clone: The same CDR3 can be traced to other DNA sequences in this sample. The chain has TRBV11-2 and TRBJ2-7; 8 bases are a match to TRBD2. The CDR3 is 14 residues long. The J segment lost 3 bases and the V segment lost 3 bases, leaving 4 bases of the junction unmatched. Germline lookup yields CDR1 SGHAT and CDR2 FQNNGV. The CDR3 nucleotides read TGTGCCAGCAGCTTCGGGGGGGGAGGCTACGAGCAGTACTTC. It yields the protein CASSFGGGGYEQYF.